The TCR beta chain described here comes from a study of T cells in Graves' hyperthyroidism and ophthalmopathy. TCR beta CDR3 regions were amplified from RNA transcripts. Using the HTBI primer set, a first-round RT-PCR was run on the TCR CDR3. One entry per CDR3 protein, called by TCRdb with MiXCR from the multiplex PCR reads. The repertoire holds over 150,000 distinct CDR3 sequences, with about 17% as singletons. Per the germline V gene, CDR1 is SGHAT and CDR2 is FQNNGV. The CDR3 sequence is 14 residues long. V shed 1 base, J shed 7 bases, and the junction held 4 bases outside the gene matches. In patients aged 18 to 65, hyperthyroidism was newly diagnosed, with duration under 2 months. Uncontrolled infection, other autoimmune disease, pregnancy or lactation excluded patients. This clonotype was found many times. Antigen unknown. General observations from the study: Most clonotypes expanded in the thyroid (above 0.001) were also present in blood. A model built on 13 V-J features separated ophthalmopathy from stable hyperthyroidism.

Material for sequencing was blood. The genes are TRBV11-2 and TRBJ2-5; the match to TRBD1 covers 9 bases. This TCR derives from a woman aged 50 to 60 with Graves' hyperthyroidism. The chain's CDR3 is CASSLADRGVTQYF. The CDR3 DNA sequence: TGTGCCAGCAGCTTAGCCGACAGGGGGGTGACCCAGTACTTC.